The 3 T cell receptor beta chains presented below share a single source sample, sequenced in a study of blood T cell repertoires in COVID-19. The protocol was immunoSEQ multiplex PCR, while the TCRdb copy is restricted to in-frame clones and leaves out a portion. The data hold some 130,000 clones, with about four fifths observed a single time. Material for sequencing was peripheral blood. These TCRs come from a man aged 80 or over with acute or convalescent COVID-19.

In its sample, this clone was seen once. The chain recombines TRBV2 with TRBJ1-1; D remains ambiguous. Between the trimmed V and J ends, which lost 4 bases and 3 bases, there was a span of 9 bases. The CDR3 runs to 13 residues. Germline V gene sequence: CDR1 SNHLY, CDR2 FYNNEI. In DNA, the CDR3 is TGTGCCAGCAGTGGCTTCCGGGACACTGAAGCTTTCTTT. This gives the protein CASSGFRDTEAFF.

The chain has TRBV29-1 and TRBJ2-3; possible D gene TRBD2, 6 bases. Trimming stripped 7 bases from V and 1 base from J, with 15 bases between. This CDR3 has 14 residues. Per germline, CDR1 SQVTM and CDR2 ANQGSEA. The CDR3 protein is CSATRGVRTDTQYF. Written as DNA, the CDR3 is TGCAGCGCTACGCGGGGAGTGCGCACAGATACGCAGTATTTT.

The table lists this clone with a few counts. The CDR3 bases are TGTGCCAGCAGCCTTAGTGGTGGGGCCAACGTCCTGACTTTC. Its translation: CASSLSGGANVLTF. V is TRBV9 and J is TRBJ2-6; D unresolved. The CDR3 spans 14 residues. Germline V gives CDR1 SGDLS, CDR2 YYNGEE. V lost 4 bases and J lost 3, with 8 bases in between. The full variable domain, completed using reference TRBV9 and TRBJ2-6, is DSGVTQTPKHLITATGQRVTLRCSPRSGDLSVYWYQQSLDQGLQFLIQYYNGEERAKGNILERFSAQQFPDLHSELNLSSLELGDSALYFCASSLSGGANVLTFGAGSRLTVL.